This T cell receptor beta chain was sequenced during a study of low-dose radiotherapy and immunotherapy resistance in tumors. Across the study: A dose of 0.5 Gy per fraction was delivered to Cohort 1 every 2 weeks, for a total of 6.5 Gy. Intravenous cyclophosphamide 200 mg/m2 was given every two weeks, one day before radiation and immunotherapy. Aspirin 300 mg, taken orally and daily, was given to patients for four cycles from cycle 1 day 1.

V shed 2 bases and J shed 5 bases, with 13 bases lying between them. CDR1 is MDHEN and CDR2 is SYDVKM in the germline V gene. The CDR3 consists of 15 residues. Time point indicated: before trial treatment. The presence of advanced solid tumors lacking tumor-infiltrating lymphocytes characterized eligible patients. Covering alpha and beta chains, TRAV- and TRBV-specific primers were used for the first-strand cDNA. TCR amplification involved around 22 PCR cycles with a constant-region primer and V-primer adapter. TCRdb independently ran MiXCR on the reads; one entry per CDR3 protein. The repertoire consists of approximately 90,000 distinct CDR3 sequences, with roughly 9% occurring once and the leading ten covering 0.95% to 1.3%. This clonotype was seen at least ten times.

The specimen comprised PBMCs, sampled before treatment. The sequence was collected from a male donor with prostate cancer. The chain uses TRBV28 and TRBJ2-1, with D possibly being TRBD1 (6 bases). The CDR3 DNA reads as TGTGCCAGCAGTTTAACGTGGGGGCGCGACAATGAGCAGTTCTTC. It codes for CASSLTWGRDNEQFF. Full variable domain (remainder filled in from reference TRBV28 and TRBJ2-1): DVKVTQSSRYLVKRTGEKVFLECVQDMDHENMFWYRQDPGLGLRLIYFSYDVKMKEKGDIPEGYSVSREKKERFSLILESASTNQTSMYLCASSLTWGRDNEQFFGPGTRLTVL.